One and the same sample provided the 6 T cell receptor beta chains below, sequenced in a study of T cell repertoires in cytomegalovirus infection. TCRdb re-derived calls from the reads in MiXCR, one entry per CDR3 protein. There are about 250,000 distinct CDR3 sequences in the sample; roughly 6.5% occur only once, and around 6.5% lies in the top ten. Sequenced: PBMCs. The receptors stem from a human donor in good health (CMV status not recorded). Some clones in this sample may be carry-over from other donors' samples.

In this sample, this clonotype turned up many times. The chain uses TRBV7-9 and TRBJ1-2, with 9 bases fitting TRBD1. V shed 8 bases, J shed 2 bases, and the junction held 9 bases outside the gene matches. The length of the CDR3 is 15 residues. CDR1 and CDR2 (germline): SEHNR, FQNEAQ (reference sequence). This CDR3 is CASRLGQGRNYGYTF. The CDR3 nucleotides are TGTGCCAGCCGATTGGGACAGGGAAGAAACTATGGCTACACCTTC.

This chain joins TRBV20-1 and TRBJ1-2, with D possibly being TRBD1 (5 bases). The CDR3 is made up of 15 amino acids. Per the germline V gene, CDR1 is DFQATT and CDR2 is SNEGSKA (reference sequence). V was trimmed by 8 bases and J by 2 bases, leaving 21 bases between them. CDR3 amino acids: CSTTRPGRGNYGYTF. Written as DNA, the CDR3 is TGCAGTACTACACGCCCGGGACGAGGAAACTATGGCTACACCTTC.

This clonotype was seen many times. J is TRBJ2-1 and V is TRBV29-1; D is possibly TRBD2 (5 bases). V lost 8 bases to trimming and J lost 7 bases, with 15 bases between them. CDR1 and CDR2 (germline): SQVTM, ANQGSEA. This CDR3 comprises 12 residues. CDR3: CSTTAGENEQFF. CDR3 nucleotide sequence: TGCAGCACAACGGCGGGCGAGAATGAGCAGTTCTTC.

J is TRBJ2-3 and V is TRBV5-1; TRBD1 matches at 10 bases. There are 15 residues in the CDR3. Trimming took 4 bases from V and 3 from J; bases not matched to a gene: 5. Looked up from germline, CDR1 is SGHRS and CDR2 is YFSETQ. The CDR3 region has the DNA TGCGCCAGCAGCAGGGGACAGGGGAAAACAGATACGCAGTATTTT. Translating it yields CASSRGQGKTDTQYF.

The table lists this clonotype with many counts. V and J are TRBV7-9 and TRBJ1-1, with 10 positions matching TRBD1. V lost 3 bases, J lost 10 bases, and 5 bases stayed unmatched. CDR3 size: 13 residues. Germline-derived CDR1 and CDR2 are SEHNR and FQNEAQ (reference sequence). The CDR3 DNA reads as TGTGCCAGCAGCTTCGGGACAGGGGTAGCAGCTTTCTTT. This codes for CASSFGTGVAAFF.

The sample holds many counts of this clonotype. This chain uses TRBV7-2 with TRBJ1-5, with D uncertain. Germline V lookup: CDR1 SGHTA, CDR2 FQGNSA. V lost 2 bases to trimming and J lost 4 bases, with 6 bases between them. This CDR3 has 13 amino acids. CDR3 residues: CASSLRANQPQHF. The CDR3, as DNA: TGTGCCAGCAGCTTAAGGGCAAATCAGCCCCAGCATTTT.